This record concerns one T cell receptor (beta chain) sequence. The antigen is undetermined. Just one base apart from a much larger clone, this may be a read error. Other nucleotide sequences in the sample specify the same CDR3. This sample stems from a study of shared clonotypes between healthy human individuals. Deep was the level used in running the assay. The assay was immunoSEQ multiplex PCR, and TCRdb's table has in-frame clones only and misses some. This table holds some 1.1 million clones, roughly 80% found once. Study-level findings and limits: An effect of sequencing depth on clonotype sharing among donors was expected. When naive CD4 clonotypes were compared across several donors, about 4.8% were shared.

This CDR3 comprises 15 residues. V was shortened by 5 bases and J by 1 base, with 14 bases between the two germline ends. Germline V lookup: CDR1 LNHDA, CDR2 SQIVND (reference sequence). Free of recent acute infections or vaccinations, the donors were healthy HIV-negative adults. This TCR was sampled from a man aged 18 to 30 in good health. Some clones in this sample may be carry-over from other donors' samples. The sequenced sample was memory CD4+ T cells from PBMCs. Subset given: CD45RA-negative fraction. This sequence joins TRBV19 and TRBJ1-1; possibly TRBD1 for D (5 bases). CDR3 in amino acids: CASSFSGHPNTEAFF. CDR3 coding DNA: TGTGCCAGTAGTTTCTCTGGACATCCGAACACTGAAGCTTTCTTT.